The rows below give T cell receptor beta chains drawn from one sample of a study of blood T cell repertoires in COVID-19. Profiled with immunoSEQ multiplex PCR; TCRdb holds only in-frame clones, not every one. The sample shows 150,000 to 200,000 clones, over 85% of them seen only once. The sample consisted of peripheral blood. These receptors originate from a woman aged 60-75 years with COVID-19, enrolled during active disease. Both conserved end residues are part of each CDR3. A D gene is named only where the DNA matches it firmly. Size is omitted from some rows. Given values are once, few, many or a class for expanded clones.

j_call: TRBJ2-2; d_call: .; clone_size: .; v_call: TRBV19; cdr3_aa: CASSMFGGGTGELLF; cdr3_nt: .
j_call: TRBJ1-4; d_call: TRBD1; clone_size: once; v_call: TRBV7-6; cdr3_aa: CASSLTGGGEKLFF; cdr3_nt: TGTGCCAGCAGCTTGACAGGGGGCGGTGAAAAACTGTTTTTT
j_call: TRBJ2-5; d_call: .; clone_size: .; v_call: TRBV7-2; cdr3_aa: CASILLPSLAGKTQYF; cdr3_nt: TGTGCCAGCATCCTCTTGCCGTCACTAGCCGGGAAGACCCAGTACTTC
j_call: TRBJ2-7; d_call: .; clone_size: .; v_call: TRBV21-1; cdr3_aa: CASSKWKGRSGYEQYF; cdr3_nt: TGTGCCAGCAGCAAATGGAAGGGGCGCTCCGGCTACGAGCAGTACTTC
j_call: TRBJ2-5; d_call: TRBD2; clone_size: .; v_call: TRBV4-1; cdr3_aa: CASSQGLAGAWTQYF; cdr3_nt: TGCGCCAGCAGCCAGGGACTAGCGGGGGCTTGGACCCAGTACTTC
j_call: TRBJ1-1; d_call: .; clone_size: .; v_call: TRBV5-1; cdr3_aa: CASSLKSQGVNTEAFF; cdr3_nt: TGCGCCAGCAGCTTGAAGTCCCAGGGCGTGAACACTGAAGCTTTCTTT
j_call: TRBJ2-1; d_call: .; clone_size: .; v_call: TRBV6-6; cdr3_aa: CPYPTSPLKEVNEQFF; cdr3_nt: TGCCCCTATCCCACCTCCCCACTCAAGGAGGTTAATGAGCAGTTCTTC
j_call: TRBJ1-2; d_call: .; clone_size: .; v_call: TRBV20-1; cdr3_aa: CSARGVRGYTF; cdr3_nt: TGCAGTGCTAGAGGAGTGAGAGGCTACACCTTC
j_call: TRBJ2-7; d_call: TRBD1; clone_size: .; v_call: TRBV7-6; cdr3_aa: CASSPRGQVSYEQYF; cdr3_nt: TGTGCCAGCAGCCCGCGAGGACAGGTCTCCTACGAGCAGTACTTC
j_call: TRBJ1-3; d_call: .; clone_size: .; v_call: TRBV7-9; cdr3_aa: CASSYDRPSGNTIYF; cdr3_nt: TGTGCCAGCAGCTATGACAGGCCCTCTGGAAACACCATATATTTT
j_call: TRBJ2-7; d_call: .; clone_size: .; v_call: TRBV7-9; cdr3_aa: CASSPPGREREQYF; cdr3_nt: TGTGCCAGCAGCCCACCTGGCAGGGAACGCGAGCAGTACTTC
j_call: TRBJ1-2; d_call: .; clone_size: .; v_call: TRBV5-1; cdr3_aa: CASSPGQQLGYGYTF; cdr3_nt: TGCGCCAGCAGCCCCGGACAGCAACTTGGCTATGGCTACACCTTC
j_call: TRBJ2-3; d_call: TRBD2; clone_size: once; v_call: TRBV23-1; cdr3_aa: CASSQWGGVSTDTQYF; cdr3_nt: TGCGCCAGCAGTCAATGGGGAGGGGTTAGCACAGATACGCAGTATTTT
j_call: TRBJ2-1; d_call: .; clone_size: .; v_call: TRBV4-3; cdr3_aa: CASSQGAGTEQFF; cdr3_nt: TGCGCCAGCAGCCAAGGGGCAGGGACAGAGCAGTTCTTC
j_call: TRBJ1-5; d_call: .; clone_size: .; v_call: TRBV10-3; cdr3_aa: CAISESAGVGRGPQHF; cdr3_nt: TGTGCCATCAGTGAGTCGGCAGGTGTCGGCCGTGGGCCCCAGCATTTT
j_call: TRBJ1-4; d_call: TRBD1; clone_size: .; v_call: TRBV6-6; cdr3_aa: CASSQGQVNEKLFF; cdr3_nt: TGTGCCAGCAGTCAGGGACAGGTTAATGAAAAACTGTTTTTT
j_call: TRBJ1-2; d_call: TRBD1; clone_size: .; v_call: TRBV9; cdr3_aa: CASSVSTGGPSGYTF; cdr3_nt: TGTGCCAGCAGCGTATCCACAGGGGGCCCTAGTGGCTACACCTTC
j_call: TRBJ1-1; d_call: TRBD1; clone_size: .; v_call: TRBV24-1; cdr3_aa: CATSTRQGPFDTEAFF; cdr3_nt: TGTGCCACCAGTACCAGACAGGGACCTTTCGACACTGAAGCTTTCTTT
j_call: TRBJ1-1; d_call: TRBD1; clone_size: few; v_call: TRBV7-9; cdr3_aa: CASSPRDRVTEAFF; cdr3_nt: TGTGCCAGCAGCCCCCGGGACAGGGTCACTGAAGCTTTCTTT
j_call: TRBJ1-4; d_call: .; clone_size: .; v_call: TRBV5-1; cdr3_aa: CASSPGANEKLFF; cdr3_nt: TGCGCCAGCAGCCCGGGAGCAAATGAAAAACTGTTTTTT
j_call: TRBJ2-3; d_call: TRBD2; clone_size: once; v_call: TRBV12-5; cdr3_aa: CASGLVQSGGRFTDTQYF; cdr3_nt: TGTGCTAGTGGTTTGGTACAAAGCGGGGGGCGATTCACAGATACGCAGTATTTT
j_call: TRBJ2-7; d_call: .; clone_size: .; v_call: TRBV5-1; cdr3_aa: CASSPGTSRAHEQYF; cdr3_nt: TGCGCCAGCAGCCCCGGGACTTCCCGTGCCCACGAGCAGTACTTC
j_call: TRBJ1-2; d_call: TRBD1; clone_size: .; v_call: TRBV19; cdr3_aa: CASLDTAGTGQGYTF; cdr3_nt: TGTGCCAGTCTTGATACAGCGGGGACAGGGCAAGGCTACACCTTC
j_call: TRBJ2-7; d_call: TRBD2; clone_size: .; v_call: TRBV11-2; cdr3_aa: CASSLLAGAPSQQYF; cdr3_nt: TGTGCCAGCAGCTTACTAGCGGGGGCCCCTTCCCAGCAGTACTTC
j_call: TRBJ1-5; d_call: .; clone_size: once; v_call: TRBV7-8; cdr3_aa: CASGLVTQDQPQHF; cdr3_nt: TGTGCCAGCGGCTTAGTCACGCAGGATCAGCCCCAGCATTTT
j_call: TRBJ1-3; d_call: .; clone_size: .; v_call: TRBV5-6; cdr3_aa: CASSHDRGYSGNTIYF; cdr3_nt: TGTGCCAGCAGCCACGATCGGGGGTACTCTGGAAACACCATATATTTT
j_call: TRBJ2-7; d_call: .; clone_size: once; v_call: TRBV11-3; cdr3_aa: CASSPRPGAYEQYF; cdr3_nt: TGTGCCAGCAGCCCCCGGCCAGGGGCCTACGAGCAGTACTTC
j_call: TRBJ2-5; d_call: .; clone_size: .; v_call: TRBV15; cdr3_aa: CATSSRIQETQYF; cdr3_nt: TGTGCCACCAGCAGCAGGATCCAGGAGACCCAGTACTTC
j_call: TRBJ1-3; d_call: .; clone_size: .; v_call: TRBV3-1/TRBV3-2; cdr3_aa: CASSQDSHRGTIYF; cdr3_nt: TGTGCCAGCAGTCAGGACAGTCATAGGGGCACCATATATTTT
j_call: TRBJ1-1; d_call: .; clone_size: .; v_call: TRBV7-9; cdr3_aa: CASSLSRTATEAFF; cdr3_nt: TGTGCCAGCAGCTTATCCCGGACAGCCACTGAAGCTTTCTTT
j_call: TRBJ1-3; d_call: .; clone_size: few; v_call: TRBV3-1/TRBV3-2; cdr3_aa: CASSSGFRGENSGNTIYF; cdr3_nt: TGTGCCAGCAGCTCCGGGTTCCGCGGGGAGAACTCTGGAAACACCATATATTTT
j_call: TRBJ1-3; d_call: .; clone_size: few; v_call: TRBV5-1; cdr3_aa: CASSLSVSGDGNTIYF; cdr3_nt: TGCGCCAGCAGCTTGTCTGTATCAGGGGACGGAAACACCATATATTTT
j_call: TRBJ1-6; d_call: .; clone_size: .; v_call: TRBV1; cdr3_aa: CTSSRRGIADSGLHF; cdr3_nt: TGCACCAGCAGCCGTCGCGGGATAGCTGATTCCGGCCTCCACTTT
j_call: TRBJ1-2; d_call: TRBD1; clone_size: .; v_call: TRBV4-1; cdr3_aa: CASSQFDRGGGYTF; cdr3_nt: TGCGCCAGCAGCCAGTTCGACAGGGGTGGAGGCTACACCTTC
j_call: TRBJ1-6; d_call: TRBD1; clone_size: .; v_call: TRBV7-6; cdr3_aa: CASSLYQGGNSPLHF; cdr3_nt: TGTGCCAGCAGCTTATACCAGGGGGGTAATTCACCCCTCCACTTT
j_call: TRBJ2-7; d_call: TRBD1; clone_size: .; v_call: TRBV11-3; cdr3_aa: CASSPDRWQGESYEQYF; cdr3_nt: TGTGCCAGCAGCCCTGATCGGTGGCAGGGGGAATCCTACGAGCAGTACTTC
j_call: TRBJ2-2; d_call: .; clone_size: .; v_call: TRBV7-7; cdr3_aa: CASSQGTNTGELFF; cdr3_nt: TGTGCTAGCTCCCAGGGAACGAACACCGGGGAGCTGTTTTTT
j_call: TRBJ2-5; d_call: .; clone_size: once; v_call: TRBV6-5; cdr3_aa: CASKNPGTQETQYF; cdr3_nt: TGTGCCAGCAAGAACCCAGGCACACAAGAGACCCAGTACTTC
j_call: TRBJ1-3; d_call: .; clone_size: .; v_call: TRBV19; cdr3_aa: CASTNGGGGNTIYF; cdr3_nt: TGTGCCAGTACCAACGGCGGGGGTGGAAACACCATATATTTT
j_call: TRBJ1-6; d_call: .; clone_size: .; v_call: TRBV2; cdr3_aa: CASRVQGTTHSPLHF; cdr3_nt: TGTGCCAGCAGGGTCCAGGGGACCACTCATTCACCCCTCCACTTT
j_call: TRBJ2-4; d_call: .; clone_size: .; v_call: TRBV5-1; cdr3_aa: CASSLETGGMGIQYF; cdr3_nt: TGCGCCAGCAGCTTGGAGACAGGAGGAATGGGCATTCAGTACTTC
j_call: TRBJ1-2; d_call: .; clone_size: .; v_call: TRBV3-1/TRBV3-2; cdr3_aa: CASSIGGVNYGYTF; cdr3_nt: TGTGCCAGCAGTATCGGGGGGGTGAACTATGGCTACACCTTC
j_call: TRBJ1-1; d_call: .; clone_size: .; v_call: TRBV5-8; cdr3_aa: CASSVPTGLNTEAFF; cdr3_nt: TGTGCCAGCAGCGTCCCGACAGGTCTGAACACTGAAGCTTTCTTT
j_call: TRBJ1-1; d_call: TRBD1; clone_size: .; v_call: TRBV9; cdr3_aa: CASSARQGYTEAFF; cdr3_nt: TGTGCCAGCAGCGCCAGACAGGGTTACACTGAAGCTTTCTTT
j_call: TRBJ2-3; d_call: .; clone_size: once; v_call: TRBV9; cdr3_aa: CASSLDGVVLFSQYF; cdr3_nt: TGTGCCAGCAGCCTCGACGGGGTTGTTCTTTTTTCGCAGTATTTT
j_call: TRBJ2-1; d_call: .; clone_size: .; v_call: TRBV9; cdr3_aa: CASSAPLANEQFF; cdr3_nt: TGTGCCAGCAGCGCCCCCCTAGCCAATGAGCAGTTCTTC
j_call: TRBJ1-5; d_call: TRBD1; clone_size: .; v_call: TRBV2; cdr3_aa: CASSPGTGSNQPQHF; cdr3_nt: TGTGCCAGCAGTCCCGGGACAGGGAGCAATCAGCCCCAGCATTTT
j_call: TRBJ2-7; d_call: .; clone_size: .; v_call: TRBV24-1; cdr3_aa: CATSDQPPGECRYEQYF; cdr3_nt: TGTGCCACCAGTGATCAGCCCCCCGGGGAATGCCGGTACGAGCAGTACTTC
j_call: TRBJ2-7; d_call: .; clone_size: .; v_call: TRBV5-1; cdr3_aa: CASSWRATEAGEQYF; cdr3_nt: TGCGCCAGCAGCTGGAGGGCAACAGAGGCCGGGGAGCAGTACTTC
j_call: TRBJ2-5; d_call: TRBD1; clone_size: .; v_call: TRBV7-7; cdr3_aa: CASSLGTGVQETQYF; cdr3_nt: TGTGCCAGCAGCCTCGGGACAGGGGTTCAAGAGACCCAGTACTTC
j_call: TRBJ2-3; d_call: TRBD2; clone_size: .; v_call: TRBV19; cdr3_aa: CASSIDWRGILAGVQDTQYF; cdr3_nt: TGTGCCAGTAGTATAGATTGGCGGGGTATTCTAGCGGGGGTACAAGATACGCAGTATTTT